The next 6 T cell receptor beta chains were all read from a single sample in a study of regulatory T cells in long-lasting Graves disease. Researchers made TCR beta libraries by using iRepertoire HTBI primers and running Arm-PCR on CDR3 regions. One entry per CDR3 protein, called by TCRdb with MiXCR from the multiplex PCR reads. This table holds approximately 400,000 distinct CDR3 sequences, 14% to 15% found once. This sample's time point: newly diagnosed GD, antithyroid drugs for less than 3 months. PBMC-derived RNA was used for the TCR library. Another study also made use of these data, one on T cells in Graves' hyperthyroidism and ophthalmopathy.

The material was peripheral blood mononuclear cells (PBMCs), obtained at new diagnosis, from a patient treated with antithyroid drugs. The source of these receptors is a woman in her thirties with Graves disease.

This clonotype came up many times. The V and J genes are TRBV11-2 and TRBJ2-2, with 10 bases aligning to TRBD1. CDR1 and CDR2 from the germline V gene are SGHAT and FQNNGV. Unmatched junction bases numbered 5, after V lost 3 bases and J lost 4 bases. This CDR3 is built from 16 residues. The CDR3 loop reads CASSFPGQGVTGELFF. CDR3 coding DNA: TGTGCCAGCAGCTTCCCTGGACAGGGGGTCACCGGGGAGCTGTTTTTT.

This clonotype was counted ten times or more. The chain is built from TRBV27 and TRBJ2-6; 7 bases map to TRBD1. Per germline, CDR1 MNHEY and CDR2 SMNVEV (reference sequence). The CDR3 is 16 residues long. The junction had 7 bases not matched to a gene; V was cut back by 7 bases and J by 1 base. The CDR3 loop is CASTLNRGSGANVLTF. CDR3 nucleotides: TGTGCCAGCACATTGAACAGGGGTTCTGGGGCCAACGTCCTGACTTTC.

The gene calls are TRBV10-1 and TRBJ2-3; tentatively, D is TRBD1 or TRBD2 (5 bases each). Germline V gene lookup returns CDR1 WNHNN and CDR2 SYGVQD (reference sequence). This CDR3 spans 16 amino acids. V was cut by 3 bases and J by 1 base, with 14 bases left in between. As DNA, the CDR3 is TGCGCCAGCAGTGATATGGGGGAGAGCGGCACAGATACGCAGTATTTT. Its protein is CASSDMGESGTDTQYF.

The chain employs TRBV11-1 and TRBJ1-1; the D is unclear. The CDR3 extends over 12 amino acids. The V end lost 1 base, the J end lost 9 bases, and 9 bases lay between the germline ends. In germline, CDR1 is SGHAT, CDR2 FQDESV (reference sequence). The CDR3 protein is CASSLVGLQAFF. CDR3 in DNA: TGTGCCAGCAGCTTAGTAGGGTTACAAGCTTTCTTT.

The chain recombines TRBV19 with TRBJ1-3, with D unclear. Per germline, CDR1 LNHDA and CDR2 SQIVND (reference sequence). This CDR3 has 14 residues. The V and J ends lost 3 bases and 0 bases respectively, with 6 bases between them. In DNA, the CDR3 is TGTGCCAGTAGTATTCGCGGCTCTGGAAACACCATATATTTT. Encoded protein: CASSIRGSGNTIYF.

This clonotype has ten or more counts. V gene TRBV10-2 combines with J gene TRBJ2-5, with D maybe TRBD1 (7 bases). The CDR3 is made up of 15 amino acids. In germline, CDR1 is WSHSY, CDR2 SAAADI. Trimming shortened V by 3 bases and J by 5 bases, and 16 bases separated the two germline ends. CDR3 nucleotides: TGCGCCAGCAGTGATAAGGCAGGGGGGCAGGAGACCCAGTACTTC. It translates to CASSDKAGGQETQYF.